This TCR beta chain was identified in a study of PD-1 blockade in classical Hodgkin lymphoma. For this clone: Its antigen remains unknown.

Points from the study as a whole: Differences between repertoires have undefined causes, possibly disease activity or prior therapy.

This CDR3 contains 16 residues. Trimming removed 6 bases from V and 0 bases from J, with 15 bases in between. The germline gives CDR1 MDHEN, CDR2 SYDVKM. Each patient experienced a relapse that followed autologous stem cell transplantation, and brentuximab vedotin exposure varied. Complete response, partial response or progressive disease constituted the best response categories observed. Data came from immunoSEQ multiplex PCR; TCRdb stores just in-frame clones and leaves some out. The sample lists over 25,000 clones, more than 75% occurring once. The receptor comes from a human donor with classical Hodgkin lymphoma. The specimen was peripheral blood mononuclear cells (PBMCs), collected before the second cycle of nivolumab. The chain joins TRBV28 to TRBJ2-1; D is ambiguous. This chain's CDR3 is CASRTRTASSYNEQFF. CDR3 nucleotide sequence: TGTGCCAGCAGGACCCGGACGGCGAGCTCCTACAATGAGCAGTTCTTC. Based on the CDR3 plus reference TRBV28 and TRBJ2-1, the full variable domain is DVKVTQSSRYLVKRTGEKVFLECVQDMDHENMFWYRQDPGLGLRLIYFSYDVKMKEKGDIPEGYSVSREKKERFSLILESASTNQTSMYLCASRTRTASSYNEQFFGPGTRLTVL.